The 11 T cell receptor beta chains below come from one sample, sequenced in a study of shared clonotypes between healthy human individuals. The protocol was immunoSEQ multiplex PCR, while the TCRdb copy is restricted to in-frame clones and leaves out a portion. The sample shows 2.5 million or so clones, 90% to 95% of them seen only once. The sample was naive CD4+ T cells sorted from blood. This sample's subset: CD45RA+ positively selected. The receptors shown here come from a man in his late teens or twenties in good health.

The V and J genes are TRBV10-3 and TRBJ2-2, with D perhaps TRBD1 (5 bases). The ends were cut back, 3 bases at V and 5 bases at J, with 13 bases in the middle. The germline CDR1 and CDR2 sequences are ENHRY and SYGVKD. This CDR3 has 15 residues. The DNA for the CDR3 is TGTGCCATCAGTGAAGGTCAGGGAAGGACCGGGGAGCTGTTTTTT. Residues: CAISEGQGRTGELFF.

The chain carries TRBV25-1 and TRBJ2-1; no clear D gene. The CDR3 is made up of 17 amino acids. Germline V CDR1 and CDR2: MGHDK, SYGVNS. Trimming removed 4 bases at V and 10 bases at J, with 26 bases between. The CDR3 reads CASSGTSRAWEGWEQFF. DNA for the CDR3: TGTGCCAGCAGTGGGACGTCCCGGGCCTGGGAAGGTTGGGAGCAGTTCTTC.

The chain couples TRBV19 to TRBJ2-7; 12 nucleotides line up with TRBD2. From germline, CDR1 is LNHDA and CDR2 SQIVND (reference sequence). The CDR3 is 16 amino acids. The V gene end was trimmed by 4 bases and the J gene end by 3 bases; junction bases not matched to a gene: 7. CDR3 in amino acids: CASSRTSSGGGYEQYF. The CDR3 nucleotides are TGTGCCAGTAGTAGAACATCTAGCGGGGGGGGCTACGAGCAGTACTTC.

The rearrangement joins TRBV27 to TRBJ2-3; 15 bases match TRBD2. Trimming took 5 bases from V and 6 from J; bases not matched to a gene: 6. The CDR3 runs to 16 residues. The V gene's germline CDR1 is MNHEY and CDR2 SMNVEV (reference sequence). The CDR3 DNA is TGTGCCAGCAGTCCGACCGGGACTAGCGGGAGGGATACGCAGTATTTT. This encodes CASSPTGTSGRDTQYF.

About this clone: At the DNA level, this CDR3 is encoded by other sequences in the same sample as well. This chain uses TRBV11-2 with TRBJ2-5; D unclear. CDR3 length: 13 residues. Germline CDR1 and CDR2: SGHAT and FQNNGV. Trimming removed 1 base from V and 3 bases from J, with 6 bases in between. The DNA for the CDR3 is TGTGCCAGCAGCTTAGGGGTAAAAGAGACCCAGTACTTC. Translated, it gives CASSLGVKETQYF.

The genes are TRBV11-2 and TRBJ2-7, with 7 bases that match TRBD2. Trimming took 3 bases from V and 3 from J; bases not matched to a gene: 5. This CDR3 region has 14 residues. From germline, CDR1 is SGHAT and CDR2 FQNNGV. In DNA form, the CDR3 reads TGTGCCAGCAGCTTGGGAGGGAGCCACTACGAGCAGTACTTC. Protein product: CASSLGGSHYEQYF.

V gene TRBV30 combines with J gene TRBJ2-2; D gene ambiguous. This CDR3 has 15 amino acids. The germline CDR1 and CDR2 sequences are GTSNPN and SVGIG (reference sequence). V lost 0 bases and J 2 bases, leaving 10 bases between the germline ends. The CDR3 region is CAWSVDQINTGELFF. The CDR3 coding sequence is TGTGCCTGGAGTGTGGACCAGATAAACACCGGGGAGCTGTTTTTT.

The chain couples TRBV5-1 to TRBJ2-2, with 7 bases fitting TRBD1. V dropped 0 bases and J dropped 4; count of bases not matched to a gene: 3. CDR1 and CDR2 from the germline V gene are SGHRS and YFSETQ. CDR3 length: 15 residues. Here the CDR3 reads CASSLVQGPTGELFF. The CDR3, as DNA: TGCGCCAGCAGCTTGGTACAGGGGCCCACCGGGGAGCTGTTTTTT.

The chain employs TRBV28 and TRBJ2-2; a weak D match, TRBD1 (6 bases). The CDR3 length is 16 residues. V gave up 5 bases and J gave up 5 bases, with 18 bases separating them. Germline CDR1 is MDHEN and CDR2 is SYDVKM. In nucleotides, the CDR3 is TGTGCCAGCAGTCCCGACAGGACCCCGGGGACCGGGGAGCTGTTTTTT. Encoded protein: CASSPDRTPGTGELFF.

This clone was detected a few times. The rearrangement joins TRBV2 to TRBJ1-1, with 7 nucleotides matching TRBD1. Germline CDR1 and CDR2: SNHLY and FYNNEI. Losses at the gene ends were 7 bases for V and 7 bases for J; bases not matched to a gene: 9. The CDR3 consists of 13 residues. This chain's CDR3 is CASNRQGGIEAFF. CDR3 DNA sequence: TGTGCCAGCAACCGCCAGGGGGGCATTGAAGCTTTCTTT. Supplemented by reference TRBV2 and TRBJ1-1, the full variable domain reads EPEVTQTPSHQVTQMGQEVILRCVPISNHLYFYWYRQILGQKVEFLVSFYNNEISEKSEIFDDQFSVERPDGSNFTLKIRSTKLEDSAMYFCASNRQGGIEAFFGQGTRLTVV.

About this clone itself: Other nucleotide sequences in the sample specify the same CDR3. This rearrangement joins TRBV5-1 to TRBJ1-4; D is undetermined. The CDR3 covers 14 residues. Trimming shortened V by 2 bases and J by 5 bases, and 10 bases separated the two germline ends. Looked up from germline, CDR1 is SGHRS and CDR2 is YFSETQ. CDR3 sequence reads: CASSLGSLNEKLFF. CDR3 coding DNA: TGCGCCAGCAGCTTAGGGTCCCTAAATGAAAAACTGTTTTTT.